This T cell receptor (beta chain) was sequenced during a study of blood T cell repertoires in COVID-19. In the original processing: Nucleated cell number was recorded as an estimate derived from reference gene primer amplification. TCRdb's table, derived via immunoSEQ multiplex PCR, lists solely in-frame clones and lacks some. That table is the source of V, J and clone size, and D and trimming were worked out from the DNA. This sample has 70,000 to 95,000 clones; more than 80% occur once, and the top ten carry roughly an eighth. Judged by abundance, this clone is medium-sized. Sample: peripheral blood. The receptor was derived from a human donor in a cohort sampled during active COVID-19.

CDR3 loop: CASSFTSGGPSSYEQYF. DNA of the CDR3: TGCGCCAGCAGCTTTACTAGCGGGGGGCCAAGCTCCTACGAGCAGTACTTC. The rearrangement joins TRBV5-1 to TRBJ2-7, with TRBD2 matching over 12 bases. The germline CDR1 and CDR2 sequences are SGHRS and YFSETQ. The length of the CDR3 is 17 residues. J was trimmed by 0 bases and V by 2 bases; bases with no gene match: 6.